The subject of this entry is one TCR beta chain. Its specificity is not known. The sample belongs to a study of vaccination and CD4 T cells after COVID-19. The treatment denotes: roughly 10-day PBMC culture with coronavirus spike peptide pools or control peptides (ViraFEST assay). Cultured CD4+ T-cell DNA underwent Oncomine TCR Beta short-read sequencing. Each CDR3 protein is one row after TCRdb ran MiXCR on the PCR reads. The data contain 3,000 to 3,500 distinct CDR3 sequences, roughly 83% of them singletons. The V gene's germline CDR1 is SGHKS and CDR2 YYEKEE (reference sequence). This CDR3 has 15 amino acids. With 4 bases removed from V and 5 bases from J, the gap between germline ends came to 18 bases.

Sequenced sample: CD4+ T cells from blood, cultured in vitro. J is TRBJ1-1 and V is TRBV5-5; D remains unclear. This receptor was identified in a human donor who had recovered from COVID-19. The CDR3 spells CASSPGPFMGTEAFF. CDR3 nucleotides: TGTGCCAGCAGCCCCGGACCGTTTATGGGGACTGAAGCTTTCTTT. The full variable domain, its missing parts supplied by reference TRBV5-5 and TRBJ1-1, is DAGVTQSPTHLIKTRGQQVTLRCSPISGHKSVSWYQQVLGQGPQFIFQYYEKEERGRGNFPDRFSARQFPNYSSELNVNALLLGDSALYLCASSPGPFMGTEAFFGQGTRLTVV.